The text below deals with one T cell receptor (beta chain). The protocol was immunoSEQ multiplex PCR, while the TCRdb copy is restricted to in-frame clones and leaves out a portion. Here the sample spans about 69,000 clones, about nine tenths being singletons. These data originate in a study of T cell changes during pregnancy in multiple sclerosis. Germline V lookup: CDR1 SGHDT, CDR2 YYEEEE. This CDR3 region has 14 residues. Trimming cost V 3 bases and J 4 bases, with 12 bases left between them. This specimen was peripheral blood, taken in the third trimester of pregnancy. The origin of this receptor is a female donor with multiple sclerosis, enrolled in a pregnancy study. This sequence joins TRBV5-6 and TRBJ2-3; D possibly corresponds to TRBD1 (6 bases). The CDR3 region is CASSWQGYADTQYF. The CDR3, as DNA: TGTGCCAGCAGCTGGCAGGGGTATGCAGATACGCAGTATTTT.